The 11 T cell receptor beta chains in this list originate from one sample, sequenced in a study of human T cells and chemical hapten exposure. Total RNA was isolated from unfractionated whole blood. A single record per CDR3 protein comes from TCRdb applying MiXCR to the 5' RACE reads. The sample includes about 140,000 distinct CDR3 sequences, over 3.5% of them seen just once. The origin of the receptors is a female donor in good health.

This clonotype was observed at least ten times. The rearrangement uses TRBV12-3 or TRBV12-4 and TRBJ1-2; D perhaps matches TRBD1 (6 bases). The CDR3 consists of 14 residues. V was shortened by 6 bases and J by 6 bases, with 17 bases between the two germline ends. The CDR3 bases are TGTGCCAGCAGCTCCCGGGACACAGTTAATGGCTACACCTTC. Encoded protein: CASSSRDTVNGYTF.

The table lists this clonotype with a few counts. The rearrangement links TRBV12-5 to TRBJ1-1, with unresolved D. Trimming removed 1 base from V and 3 bases from J, with 3 bases in between. Germline V gene lookup returns CDR1 LGHNT and CDR2 FRNRAP. The CDR3 is 12 amino acids. Here the CDR3 reads CASGLGDTEAFF. DNA for the CDR3: TGTGCTAGTGGTTTGGGCGACACTGAAGCTTTCTTT.

This clonotype was found a few times. V gene TRBV24-1 combines with J gene TRBJ2-1; 9 bases are shared with TRBD1. V was clipped by 4 bases and J by 0 bases; unmatched bases: 0. The CDR3 contains 15 residues. Germline CDR1 and CDR2: KGHDR and SFDVKD. CDR3 loop: CATSETGGSYNEQFF. CDR3 DNA: TGTGCCACCAGTGAGACAGGGGGCTCCTACAATGAGCAGTTCTTC.

This clonotype was observed at least ten times. V and J are TRBV20-1 and TRBJ2-3, with a weak D call TRBD1 (6 bases). There are 13 residues in the CDR3. The ends were cut back, 4 bases at V and 3 bases at J, with 11 bases in the middle. CDR1 and CDR2 from the germline V gene are DFQATT and SNEGSKA (reference sequence). DNA of the CDR3: TGCAGTGCTATAAGTCAGGGGACAGATACGCAGTATTTT. This codes for CSAISQGTDTQYF.

The table lists this clonotype with a few counts. The rearrangement uses TRBV12-3 or TRBV12-4 and TRBJ1-5, with unresolved D. Trimming pared 5 bases from V and 0 bases from J, leaving 14 bases between. The CDR3 runs 16 residues. The CDR3 DNA reads TGTGCCAGCAGTCCCCCCGGGTCTTCTAGCAATCAGCCCCAGCATTTT. This translates into CASSPPGSSSNQPQHF.

In its sample, this clonotype was seen many times. The chain is built from TRBV25-1 and TRBJ2-7; the match to TRBD1 covers 10 bases. The V gene end was trimmed by 6 bases and the J gene end by 2 bases; junction bases not matched to a gene: 4. Germline V CDR1 and CDR2: MGHDK, SYGVNS. The CDR3 is 14 amino acids. CDR3 DNA sequence: TGTGCCAGCAGCAACGGGACAGGGGCCTACGAGCAGTACTTC. It translates to CASSNGTGAYEQYF.

This clonotype was detected ten times or more. The chain carries TRBV7-9 and TRBJ2-5; D not certain. The CDR3 loop spans 14 amino acids. V dropped 5 bases and J dropped 13 bases, with 23 bases sitting between them. The germline CDR1 and CDR2 sequences are SEHNR and FQNEAQ (reference sequence). CDR3 in DNA: TGTGCCAGCAGCCTCCCCGGCGAGAACCCAGATAGGTACTTC. This codes for CASSLPGENPDRYF.

Ten or more counts support this clonotype. The V and J genes are TRBV18 and TRBJ1-6; 7 nucleotides match TRBD1. Germline V CDR1 and CDR2: KGHSH, LQKENI. There are 16 residues in the CDR3. V was clipped by 9 bases and J by 9 bases; unmatched bases: 17. The CDR3: CASSDRVSGGISPLHF. CDR3 DNA sequence: TGTGCCAGTTCCGACCGCGTGTCAGGGGGGATTTCACCCCTCCACTTT.

The chain joins TRBV11-2 to TRBJ2-1; TRBD2 matches 7 bases. Germline assignment: CDR1 SGHAT and CDR2 FQNNGV. The V and J ends lost 5 bases and 9 bases, in that order; junction bases with no gene match: 10. The CDR3 has 14 residues. The CDR3 reads CASSPIRGEAEQFF. The CDR3 bases are TGTGCCAGCAGCCCGATTCGGGGGGAGGCTGAGCAGTTCTTC.

This clonotype was counted ten times or more. V is TRBV7-9 and J is TRBJ1-5, with TRBD1 matching 7 bases. Trimming took 5 bases from V and 2 from J; bases not matched to a gene: 9. Germline CDR1 and CDR2: SEHNR and FQNEAQ (reference sequence). This CDR3 is built from 16 residues. This CDR3 reads CASSASGGVGNQPQHF. The CDR3 DNA reads as TGTGCCAGCAGCGCATCAGGGGGGGTTGGCAATCAGCCCCAGCATTTT.

This clonotype showed up many times. The gene calls are TRBV5-6 and TRBJ2-7; 8 nucleotides line up with TRBD2. Germline values: CDR1 SGHDT, CDR2 YYEEEE. The CDR3 is 13 residues long. After removal of 6 bases from V and 4 bases from J, the junction contained 6 bases not matched to a gene. The CDR3 protein is CASTGGGTYEQYF. Written as DNA, the CDR3 is TGTGCCAGCACGGGGGGGGGCACTTACGAGCAGTACTTC. Variable domain in full (rest from reference TRBV5-6 and TRBJ2-7): DAGVTQSPTHLIKTRGQQVTLRCSPKSGHDTVSWYQQALGQGPQFIFQYYEEEERQRGNFPDRFSGHQFPNYSSELNVNALLLGDSALYLCASTGGGTYEQYFGPGTRLTVT.